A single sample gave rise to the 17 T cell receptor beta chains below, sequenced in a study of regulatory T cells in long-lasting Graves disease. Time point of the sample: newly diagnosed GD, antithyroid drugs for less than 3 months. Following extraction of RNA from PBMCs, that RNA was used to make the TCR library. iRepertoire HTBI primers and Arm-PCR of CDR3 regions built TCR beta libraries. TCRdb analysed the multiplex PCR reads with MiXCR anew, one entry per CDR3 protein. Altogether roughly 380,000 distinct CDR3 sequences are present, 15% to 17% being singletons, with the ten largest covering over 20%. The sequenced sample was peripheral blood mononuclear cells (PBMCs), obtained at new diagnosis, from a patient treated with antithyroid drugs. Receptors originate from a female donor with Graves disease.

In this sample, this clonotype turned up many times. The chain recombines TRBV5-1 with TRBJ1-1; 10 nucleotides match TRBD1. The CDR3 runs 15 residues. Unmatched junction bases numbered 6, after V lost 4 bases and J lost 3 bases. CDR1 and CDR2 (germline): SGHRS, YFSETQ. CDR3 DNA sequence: TGCGCCAGCAGCCACAGGACAGGGGGGTACACTGAAGCTTTCTTT. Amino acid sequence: CASSHRTGGYTEAFF.

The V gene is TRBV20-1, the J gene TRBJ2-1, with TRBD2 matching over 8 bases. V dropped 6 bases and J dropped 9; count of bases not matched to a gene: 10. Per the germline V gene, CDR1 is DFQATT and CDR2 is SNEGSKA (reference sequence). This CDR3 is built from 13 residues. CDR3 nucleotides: TGCAGTGCGCCTACAAGCGGGAGAGGTGAGCAGTTCTTC. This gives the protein CSAPTSGRGEQFF.

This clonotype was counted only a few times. In DNA form, the CDR3 reads TGTGCCACCCTCTCGGGGCGGGAGCAGTTCTTC. This translates into CATLSGREQFF. The rearrangement joins TRBV27 to TRBJ2-1; either TRBD1 or TRBD2 may supply D (5 bases each). CDR3 length: 11 residues. V lost 10 bases to trimming and J lost 10 bases, with 14 bases between them. CDR1 and CDR2 (germline): MNHEY, SMNVEV (reference sequence).

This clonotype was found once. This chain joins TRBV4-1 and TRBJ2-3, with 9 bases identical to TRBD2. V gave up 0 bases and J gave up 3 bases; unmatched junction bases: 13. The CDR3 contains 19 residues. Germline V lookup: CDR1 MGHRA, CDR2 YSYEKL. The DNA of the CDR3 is TGCGCCAGCAGCCAAGATAATAGGGCTAGCGGGGCCGGAACAGATACGCAGTATTTT. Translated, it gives CASSQDNRASGAGTDTQYF.

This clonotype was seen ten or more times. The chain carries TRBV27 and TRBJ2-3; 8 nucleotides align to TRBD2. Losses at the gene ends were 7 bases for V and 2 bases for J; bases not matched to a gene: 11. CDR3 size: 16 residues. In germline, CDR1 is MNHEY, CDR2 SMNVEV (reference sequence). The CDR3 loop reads CASIIPAGDNTDTQYF. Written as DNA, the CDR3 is TGTGCCAGCATCATACCAGCGGGGGATAACACAGATACGCAGTATTTT.

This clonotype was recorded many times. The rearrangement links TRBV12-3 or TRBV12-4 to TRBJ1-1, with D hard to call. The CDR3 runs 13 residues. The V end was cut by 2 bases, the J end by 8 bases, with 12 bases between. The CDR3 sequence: CASSLTRPPEAFF. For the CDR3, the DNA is TGTGCCAGCAGTTTAACTCGGCCCCCCGAAGCTTTCTTT.

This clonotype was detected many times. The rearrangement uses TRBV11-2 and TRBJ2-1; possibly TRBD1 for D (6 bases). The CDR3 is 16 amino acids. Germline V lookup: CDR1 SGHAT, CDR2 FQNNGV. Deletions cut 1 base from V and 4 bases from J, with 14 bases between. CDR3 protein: CASSLAPDSTYNEQFF. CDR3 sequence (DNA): TGTGCCAGCAGCTTAGCCCCGGACAGTACATACAATGAGCAGTTCTTC.

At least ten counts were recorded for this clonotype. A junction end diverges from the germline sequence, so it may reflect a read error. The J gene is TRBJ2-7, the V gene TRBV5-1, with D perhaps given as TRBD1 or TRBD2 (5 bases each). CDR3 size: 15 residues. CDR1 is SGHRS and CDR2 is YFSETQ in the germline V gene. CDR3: CASSLLGTVAYEQYF. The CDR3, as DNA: TGTGCCAGCAGCTTATTAGGGACCGTCGCCTACGAGCAGTACTTC.

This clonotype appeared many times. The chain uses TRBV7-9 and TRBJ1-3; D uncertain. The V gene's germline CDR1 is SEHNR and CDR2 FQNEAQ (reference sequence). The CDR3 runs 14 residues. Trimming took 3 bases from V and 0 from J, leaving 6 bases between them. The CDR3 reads CASSLDASGNTIYF. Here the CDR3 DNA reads TGTGCCAGCAGCTTGGATGCCTCTGGAAACACCATATATTTT.

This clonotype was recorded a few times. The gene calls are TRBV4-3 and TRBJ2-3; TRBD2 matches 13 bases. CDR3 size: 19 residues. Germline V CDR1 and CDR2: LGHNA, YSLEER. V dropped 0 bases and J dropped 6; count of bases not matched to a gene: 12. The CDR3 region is CASSQDFPTSGRAGDTQYF. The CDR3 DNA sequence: TGCGCCAGCAGCCAAGATTTTCCAACTAGCGGGAGGGCCGGGGATACGCAGTATTTT.

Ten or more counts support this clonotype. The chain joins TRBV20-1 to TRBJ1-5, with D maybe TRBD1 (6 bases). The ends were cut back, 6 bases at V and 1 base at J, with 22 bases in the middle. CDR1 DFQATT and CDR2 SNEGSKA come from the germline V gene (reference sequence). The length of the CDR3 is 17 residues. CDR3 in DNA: TGCAGTGCCAACCGGGAAGGACAGCCTTGGAGCAATCAGCCCCAGCATTTT. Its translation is CSANREGQPWSNQPQHF.

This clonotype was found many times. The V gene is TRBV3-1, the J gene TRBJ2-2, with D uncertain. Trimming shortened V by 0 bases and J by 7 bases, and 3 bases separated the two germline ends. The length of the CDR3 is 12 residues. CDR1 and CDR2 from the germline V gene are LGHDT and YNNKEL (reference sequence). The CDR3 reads CASSQDIGELFF. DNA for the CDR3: TGTGCCAGCAGCCAAGATATCGGGGAGCTGTTTTTT.

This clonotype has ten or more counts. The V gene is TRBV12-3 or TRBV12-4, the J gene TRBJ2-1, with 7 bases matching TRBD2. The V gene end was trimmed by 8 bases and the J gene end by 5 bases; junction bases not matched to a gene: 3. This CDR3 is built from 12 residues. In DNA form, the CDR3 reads TGTGCCAGCCGGGACTACAACAATGAGCAGTTCTTC. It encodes CASRDYNNEQFF.

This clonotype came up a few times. CDR3 amino acids: CASSLGGPLNSPLHF. In nucleotides, the CDR3 is TGTGCCAGCAGTTTAGGGGGGCCCCTGAATTCACCCCTCCACTTT. The V gene is TRBV12-3 or TRBV12-4, the J gene TRBJ1-6; D perhaps matches TRBD1 (6 bases). The CDR3 is 15 residues long. V lost 1 base and J 7 bases, leaving 11 bases between the germline ends.

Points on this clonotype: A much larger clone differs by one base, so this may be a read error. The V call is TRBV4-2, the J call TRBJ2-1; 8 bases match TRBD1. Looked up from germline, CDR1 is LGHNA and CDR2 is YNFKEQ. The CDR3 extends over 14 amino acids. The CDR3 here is CASSHPDRGNEQSF. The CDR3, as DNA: TGTGCCAGCAGCCACCCCGACAGGGGAAATGAGCAGTCCTTC.

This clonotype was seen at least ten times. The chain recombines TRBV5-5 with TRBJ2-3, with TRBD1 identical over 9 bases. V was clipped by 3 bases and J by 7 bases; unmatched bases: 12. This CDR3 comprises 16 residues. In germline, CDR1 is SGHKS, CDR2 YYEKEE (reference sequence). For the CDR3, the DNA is TGTGCCAGCAGCTCGTATGGGACAGGGCTCATTTATACGCAGTATTTT. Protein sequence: CASSSYGTGLIYTQYF.

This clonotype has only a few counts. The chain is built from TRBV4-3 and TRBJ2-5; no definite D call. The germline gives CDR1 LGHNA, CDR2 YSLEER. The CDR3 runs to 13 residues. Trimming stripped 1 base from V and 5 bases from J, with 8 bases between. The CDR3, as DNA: TGCGCCAGCAGCCAAGGGAACGGTGAGACCCAGTACTTC. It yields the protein CASSQGNGETQYF.